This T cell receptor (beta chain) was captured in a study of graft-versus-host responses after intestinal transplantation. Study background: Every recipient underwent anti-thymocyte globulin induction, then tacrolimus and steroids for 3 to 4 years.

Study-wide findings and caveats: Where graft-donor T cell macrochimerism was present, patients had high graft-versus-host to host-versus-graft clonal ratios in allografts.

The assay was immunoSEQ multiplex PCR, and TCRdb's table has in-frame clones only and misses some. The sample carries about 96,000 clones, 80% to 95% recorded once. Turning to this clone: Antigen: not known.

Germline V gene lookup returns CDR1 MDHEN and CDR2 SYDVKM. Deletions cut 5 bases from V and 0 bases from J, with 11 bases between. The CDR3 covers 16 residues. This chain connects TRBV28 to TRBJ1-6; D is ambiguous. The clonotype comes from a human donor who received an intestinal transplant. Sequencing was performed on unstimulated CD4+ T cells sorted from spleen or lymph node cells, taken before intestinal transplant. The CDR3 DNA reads TGTGCCAGCAGTCCCGCTGGGAGCTCCTATAATTCACCCCTCCACTTT. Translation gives CASSPAGSSYNSPLHF. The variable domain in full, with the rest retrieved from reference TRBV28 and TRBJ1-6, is DVKVTQSSRYLVKRTGEKVFLECVQDMDHENMFWYRQDPGLGLRLIYFSYDVKMKEKGDIPEGYSVSREKKERFSLILESASTNQTSMYLCASSPAGSSYNSPLHFGNGTRLTVT.